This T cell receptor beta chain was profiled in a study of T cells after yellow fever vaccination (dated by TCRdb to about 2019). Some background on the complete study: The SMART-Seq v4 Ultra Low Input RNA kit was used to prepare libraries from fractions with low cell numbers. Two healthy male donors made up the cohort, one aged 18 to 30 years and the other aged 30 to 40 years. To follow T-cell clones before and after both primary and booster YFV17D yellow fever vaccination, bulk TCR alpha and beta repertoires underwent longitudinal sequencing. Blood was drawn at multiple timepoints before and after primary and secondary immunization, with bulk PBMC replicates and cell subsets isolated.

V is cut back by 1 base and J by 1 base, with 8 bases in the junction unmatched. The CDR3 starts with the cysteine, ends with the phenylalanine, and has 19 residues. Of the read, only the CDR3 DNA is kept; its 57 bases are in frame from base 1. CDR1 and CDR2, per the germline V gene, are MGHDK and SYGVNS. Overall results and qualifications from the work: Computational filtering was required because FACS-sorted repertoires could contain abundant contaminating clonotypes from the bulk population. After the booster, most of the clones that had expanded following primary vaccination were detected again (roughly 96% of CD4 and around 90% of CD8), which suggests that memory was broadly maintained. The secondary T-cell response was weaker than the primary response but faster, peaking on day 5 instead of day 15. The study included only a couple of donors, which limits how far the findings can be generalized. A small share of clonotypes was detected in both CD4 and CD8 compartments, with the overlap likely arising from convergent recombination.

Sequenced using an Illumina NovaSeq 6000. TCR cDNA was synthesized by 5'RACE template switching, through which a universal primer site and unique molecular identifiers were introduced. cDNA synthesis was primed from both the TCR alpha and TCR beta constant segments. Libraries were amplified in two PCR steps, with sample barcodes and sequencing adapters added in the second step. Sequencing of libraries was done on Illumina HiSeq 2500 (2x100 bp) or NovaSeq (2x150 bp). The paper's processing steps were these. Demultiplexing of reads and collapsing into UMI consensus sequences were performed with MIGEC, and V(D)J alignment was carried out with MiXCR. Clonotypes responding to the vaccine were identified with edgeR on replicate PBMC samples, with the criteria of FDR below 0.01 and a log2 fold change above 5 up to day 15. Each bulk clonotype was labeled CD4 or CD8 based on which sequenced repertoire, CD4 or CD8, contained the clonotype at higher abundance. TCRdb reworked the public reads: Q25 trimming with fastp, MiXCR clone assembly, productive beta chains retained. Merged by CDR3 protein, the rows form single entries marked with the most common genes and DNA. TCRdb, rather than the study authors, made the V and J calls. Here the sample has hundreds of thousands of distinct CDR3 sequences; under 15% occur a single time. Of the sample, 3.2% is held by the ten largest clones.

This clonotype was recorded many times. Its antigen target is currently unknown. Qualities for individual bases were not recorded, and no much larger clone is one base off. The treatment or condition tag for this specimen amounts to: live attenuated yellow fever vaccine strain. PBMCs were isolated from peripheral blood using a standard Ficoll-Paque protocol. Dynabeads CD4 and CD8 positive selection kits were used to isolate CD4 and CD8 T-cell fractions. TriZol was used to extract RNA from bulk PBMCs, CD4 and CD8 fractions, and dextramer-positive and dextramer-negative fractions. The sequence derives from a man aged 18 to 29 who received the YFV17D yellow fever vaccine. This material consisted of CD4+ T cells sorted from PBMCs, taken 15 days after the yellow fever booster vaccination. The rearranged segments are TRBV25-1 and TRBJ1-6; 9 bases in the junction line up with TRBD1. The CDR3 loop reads CASSESPGQGGSYNSPLHF. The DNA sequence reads TGTGCCAGCAGTGAATCCCCGGGACAGGGTGGATCCTATAATTCACCCCTCCACTTT.